The clone carrying this T cell receptor beta chain was counted a few times. Antigen: not known. Following extraction, RNA underwent reverse transcription to cDNA, which served as the sequencing template. Sequenced by immunoSEQ multiplex PCR; TCRdb stores in-frame clones only, minus some. The data show about 200,000 clones, 50% to 70% seen once. This record comes from a study of CD8+ T cells in alopecia areata. Study-wide context: Treatment of the treated patients consisted of oral tofacitinib, 5 to 10 mg twice daily.

CD4+ and CD8+ T cells were sorted from PBMCs stained for CD3, CD4 and CD8. Points from the study as a whole: Patients shared TCRs less clearly than mice did, possibly owing to HLA. Lesional tissue from the scalp (especially in alopecia totalis/universalis) showed higher clonality than normal scalp.

Trimming took off 5 bases at V and 5 bases at J, with 12 bases between the two ends. The CDR3 sequence is 13 residues long. CDR1 and CDR2 from the germline V gene are MNHNS and SASEGT. The genes are TRBV6-1 and TRBJ2-5, with D hard to call. The starting material was CD4+ T cells sorted from blood, obtained at week 0. This sequence was found in a human donor with alopecia areata. CDR3 sequence: CASSTLGRETQYF. CDR3 DNA sequence: TGTGCCAGCAGTACACTTGGGCGGGAGACCCAGTACTTC.